This T cell receptor (beta chain) is drawn from a study of blood T cell repertoires in COVID-19. In the study overall: Some COVID-19 samples were acute and others convalescent; all came from the United States, Italy and Spain. PBMCs, B-cell-depleted T cells, or T cells were the source of the cDNA or gDNA that made up the material.

Enrollment of patients from Seattle took place during active infection, with longitudinal follow-up. Trimming at V came to 5 bases and at J to 4 bases, leaving 12 bases not matched to a gene. The CDR3 totals 16 residues. Germline V gene sequence: CDR1 GTSNPN, CDR2 SVGIG (reference sequence). The table came from immunoSEQ multiplex PCR; TCRdb's copy has only in-frame clones and leaves some out. The data show some 200,000 clones, 81% seen once. This sequence was found in a woman older than 75 with COVID-19, enrolled during active disease. Sequenced material: peripheral blood. The chain couples TRBV30 to TRBJ2-2; 8 bases match TRBD1. The CDR3 nucleotides are TGTGCCTGGTTAGGGGTCCAGGGGGCGCGCACCGGGGAGCTGTTTTTT. This codes for CAWLGVQGARTGELFF.